These 3 T cell receptor beta chains originate from one sample sequenced in a study of shared clonotypes between healthy human individuals. Sequencing was performed with immunoSEQ multiplex PCR; in TCRdb, only in-frame clones are kept and a portion is missing. The sample gives about 2.3 million clones, roughly 93% of which show up once; approximately 0.4% is in the top ten. The sequencing input was naive CD4+ T cells from PBMCs. Subset noted: CD45RA+ positively selected. The source is a man between 18 and 29 years old in good health. Some clones in this sample may be carry-over from other donors' samples.

This rearrangement joins TRBV9 to TRBJ2-3, with 8 positions matching TRBD2. With 0 bases clipped from V and 5 bases from J, the junction kept 8 bases outside the gene matches. This CDR3 spans 16 amino acids. CDR1 is SGDLS and CDR2 is YYNGEE in the germline V gene. CDR3 protein: CASSVAPAGVEDTQYF. The CDR3 DNA sequence: TGTGCCAGCAGCGTAGCGCCAGCGGGAGTGGAAGATACGCAGTATTTT.

The chain couples TRBV7-6 to TRBJ1-6; D is unresolved. This CDR3 is 13 amino acids long. V was cut by 4 bases and J by 5 bases, with 6 bases left in between. Per the germline V gene, CDR1 is SGHVS and CDR2 is FNYEAQ. The CDR3 here is CASSSTHNSPLHF. In DNA form, the CDR3 reads TGTGCCAGCAGCTCGACACATAATTCACCCCTCCACTTT.

This sequence joins TRBV29-1 and TRBJ1-1, with D maybe TRBD1 (6 bases). Germline V lookup: CDR1 SQVTM, CDR2 ANQGSEA. Deletions cut 1 base from V and 6 bases from J, with 15 bases between. The CDR3 contains 14 residues. CDR3 in amino acids: CSVEGRGWGSEAFF. The CDR3 DNA follows: TGCAGCGTTGAAGGCAGGGGTTGGGGCTCTGAAGCTTTCTTT.